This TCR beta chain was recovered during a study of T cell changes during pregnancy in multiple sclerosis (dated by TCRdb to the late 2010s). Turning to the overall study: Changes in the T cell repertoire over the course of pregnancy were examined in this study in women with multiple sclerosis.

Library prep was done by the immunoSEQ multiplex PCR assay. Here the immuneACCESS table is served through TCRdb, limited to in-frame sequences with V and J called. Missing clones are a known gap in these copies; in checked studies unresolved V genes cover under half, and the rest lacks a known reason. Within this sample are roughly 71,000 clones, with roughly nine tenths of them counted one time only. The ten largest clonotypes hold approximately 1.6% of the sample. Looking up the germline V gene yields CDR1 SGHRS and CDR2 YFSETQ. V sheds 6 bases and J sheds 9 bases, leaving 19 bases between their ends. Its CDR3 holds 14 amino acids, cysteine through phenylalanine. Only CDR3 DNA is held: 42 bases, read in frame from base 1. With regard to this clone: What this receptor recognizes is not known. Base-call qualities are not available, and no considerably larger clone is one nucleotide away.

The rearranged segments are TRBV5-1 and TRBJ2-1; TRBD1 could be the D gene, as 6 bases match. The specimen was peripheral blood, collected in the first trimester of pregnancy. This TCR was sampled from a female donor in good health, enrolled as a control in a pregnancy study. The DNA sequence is TGCGCCAGCACTCCGGGACAAAGTGCGGGTGAGCAGTTCTTC. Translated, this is CASTPGQSAGEQFF.